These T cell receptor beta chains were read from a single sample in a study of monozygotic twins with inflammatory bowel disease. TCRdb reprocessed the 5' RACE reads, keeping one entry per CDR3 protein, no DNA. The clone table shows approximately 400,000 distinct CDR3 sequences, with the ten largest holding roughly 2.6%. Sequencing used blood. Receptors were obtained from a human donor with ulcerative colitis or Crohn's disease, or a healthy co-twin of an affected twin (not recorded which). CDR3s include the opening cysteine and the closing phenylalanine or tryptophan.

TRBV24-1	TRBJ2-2	CATSDDRGGITGELFF
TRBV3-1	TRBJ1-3	CASSQEARTSGNTIYF
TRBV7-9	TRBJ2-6	CASSLVNSGANVLTF
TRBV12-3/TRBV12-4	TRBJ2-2	CASSFRQGNTGELFF
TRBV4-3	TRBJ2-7	CASSQEWVNEQYF
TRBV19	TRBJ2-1	CASTGQQTHNEQFF
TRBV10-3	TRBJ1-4	CAISESAQNEKLFF
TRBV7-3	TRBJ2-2	CASSPTGTVDTGELFF
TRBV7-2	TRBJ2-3	CASSSLSLDTQYF
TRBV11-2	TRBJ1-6	CASSLSGQYNSPLHF
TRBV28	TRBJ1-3	CASSWAAKSSGNTIYF
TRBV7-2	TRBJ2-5	CASSMGQGVQETQYF
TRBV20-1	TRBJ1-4	CSASPLGTNEKLFF
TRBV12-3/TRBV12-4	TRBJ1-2	CASSLSGPGYYGYTF
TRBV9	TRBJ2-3	CASSPGGGLFTDTQYF
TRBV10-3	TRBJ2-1	CAISVQGVSNEQFF
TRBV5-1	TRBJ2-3	CASSRAAGTDTQYF
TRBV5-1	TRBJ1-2	CASSFGGENYGYTF
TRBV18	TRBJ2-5	CASTPQGIQETQYF
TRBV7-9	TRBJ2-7	CASSLGTAFGYEQYF
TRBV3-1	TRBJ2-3	CASSQDRTTTYTQYF
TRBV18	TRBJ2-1	CASSPLIGTGYNEQFF
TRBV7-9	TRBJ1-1	CASSRETADTEAFF
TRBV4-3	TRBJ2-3	CASSQDRGDTQYF
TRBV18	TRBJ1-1	CASSSRVEAFF
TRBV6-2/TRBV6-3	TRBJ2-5	CASSYHRRGTLRGTQYF
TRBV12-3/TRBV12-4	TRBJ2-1	CASSGLAGGSGYNEQFF
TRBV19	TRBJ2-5	CASKFGRSSETQYF
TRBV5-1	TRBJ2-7	CASTPSSSYEQYF
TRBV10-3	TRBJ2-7	CAIDGGDGEQYF
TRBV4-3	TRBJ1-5	CASSQRAHQPQHF
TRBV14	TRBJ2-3	CASSDREGIVADTQYF
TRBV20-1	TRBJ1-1	CSARGRRNEAFF
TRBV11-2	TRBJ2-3	CASSLVASGGRSTDTQYF
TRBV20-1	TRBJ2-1	CSARYPQADLDNEQFF
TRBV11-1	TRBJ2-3	CASSADAGLQSPTDTQYF
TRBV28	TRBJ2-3	CASSLDLIRTDTQYF
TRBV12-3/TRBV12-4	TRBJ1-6	CASSLSGKGNSPLHF
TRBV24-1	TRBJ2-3	CPTSAGEISTDTQYF
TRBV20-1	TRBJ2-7	CSALPRQGYEQYF
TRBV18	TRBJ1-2	CASSTGGVGGYTF
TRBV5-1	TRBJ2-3	CASSDRDTLWDTQYF
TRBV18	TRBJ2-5	CASSAGQGARETQYF
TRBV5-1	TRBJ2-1	CASSLASENEQFF